A selection of T cell receptor beta chains follows, all from one sample in a study of control samples from healthy donors and cancer patients. Method: immunoSEQ multiplex PCR; TCRdb's copy keeps in-frame clones and lacks some. Of roughly 120,000 clones in the sample, over 90% were seen once. The sample taken for sequencing was blood. Receptors originate from a man younger than 40 in good health. Each CDR3 is given with its conserved first and last residue.

j_gene	v_gene	CDR3aa
TRBJ2-3	TRBV3-1/TRBV3-2	CASSSRADTQYF
TRBJ1-3	TRBV19	CASSIDVDGNTIYF
TRBJ2-1	TRBV10-3	CAINRGEGGQFF
TRBJ1-4	TRBV7-9	CASSLPPGQINEKLFF
TRBJ2-3	TRBV6-1	CASSENTVLRGDTQYF
TRBJ1-5	TRBV6-5	CASSYNANQPQHF
TRBJ1-4	TRBV6-6	CASTLGGANEKLFF
TRBJ1-2	TRBV6-2/TRBV6-3	CASSSAWTGANYGYTF
TRBJ2-3	TRBV15	CATHRISGGVDTQYF
TRBJ2-5	TRBV7-2	CASSFNQETQYF
TRBJ1-1	TRBV30	CASTGGGWGTEAFF
TRBJ1-6	TRBV5-5	CASSLQGSPLHF
TRBJ2-3	TRBV4-2	CASGRTSGGPGDTQYF
TRBJ2-3	TRBV3-1/TRBV3-2	CASSQGGADTQYF
TRBJ1-3	TRBV6-5	CASMRGNTIYF
TRBJ1-6	TRBV6-2/TRBV6-3	CASSYWQVDSPLHF
TRBJ2-2	TRBV7-2	CASTDRTWARTGELFF
TRBJ2-1	TRBV10-2	CASSRGLIGEQFF
TRBJ1-2	TRBV29-1	CSVPDGQHGYTF
TRBJ2-7	TRBV25-1	CASSELRTGEQYF
TRBJ1-1	TRBV28	CASKPGGRMNTEAFF
TRBJ1-4	TRBV2	CASTGVNEKLFF
TRBJ2-3	TRBV19	CASSIGRPDTQYF
TRBJ2-5	TRBV7-2	CASRQRLAQETQYF
TRBJ1-1	TRBV7-2	CASRQGVVGTEAFF
TRBJ1-6	TRBV28	CASRNGRAYSPLHF
TRBJ2-3	TRBV24-1	CATSLVAGGPDTQYF
TRBJ1-4	TRBV6-2/TRBV6-3	CASSYDLGGEKLFF
TRBJ2-3	TRBV30	CAWNTGVQDTQYF
TRBJ2-5	TRBV4-1	CASSQGPGGETQYF
TRBJ1-2	TRBV28	CASSLVGDYGYTF
TRBJ2-1	TRBV6-2/TRBV6-3	CASSPSGQQFF
TRBJ2-7	TRBV12-5	CASGLDPEGYEQYF
TRBJ1-2	TRBV19	CASQGQGEHGYTF
TRBJ2-5	TRBV9	CASSSSSRAQGETQYF
TRBJ2-3	TRBV11-3	CASPGEGTDTQYF
TRBJ1-1	TRBV6-4	CASSPTGGRTEAFF
TRBJ1-1	TRBV5-4	CASSLNAGVNTEAFF
TRBJ1-5	TRBV24-1	CATSPGQYTQPQHF
TRBJ2-2	TRBV15	CATSRRQAEGGELFF
TRBJ2-5	TRBV19	CASSKGVGFGETQYF
TRBJ2-7	TRBV4-1	CASSQDSALTYEQYF
TRBJ1-2	TRBV5-8	CASSLDGDNYGYTF
TRBJ2-2	TRBV5-1	CASSLNGELFF
TRBJ1-4	TRBV6-6	CASSARGTGRDEKLFF
TRBJ1-5	TRBV11-2	CASSLDRDQPQHF
TRBJ1-4	TRBV7-9	CASSSLTGVNEKLFF
TRBJ1-6	TRBV6-5	CASRDRESSPLHF
TRBJ1-1	TRBV21-1	CASSKAGGQTAEAFF
TRBJ2-2	TRBV5-8	CASIYVFGAVNTGELFF